The clone carrying this T cell receptor (beta chain) was seen only a few times. CDR3 size: 18 residues. The V gene's germline CDR1 is LGHNA and CDR2 YNFKEQ. V was pared by 0 bases and J by 0 bases, with 7 bases of the junction left unmatched. This sample is drawn from a study of identical twins. Each CDR3 protein gets one entry after TCRdb re-called the 5' RACE reads with MiXCR. The sample records 200,000 to 250,000 distinct CDR3 sequences, over 5.5% being singletons. This sample was shared with a second study, whose subject was T cells expressing NK-cell markers.

This sequence originates from a woman under 30 in good health. Sequenced: CD8+ T cells sorted from blood. The chain joins TRBV4-2 to TRBJ2-3; 9 bases match TRBD2. CDR3 sequence reads: CASSQDRSAGGSTDTQYF. CDR3 DNA sequence: TGTGCCAGCAGCCAAGATCGGTCGGCGGGGGGGAGCACAGATACGCAGTATTTT.